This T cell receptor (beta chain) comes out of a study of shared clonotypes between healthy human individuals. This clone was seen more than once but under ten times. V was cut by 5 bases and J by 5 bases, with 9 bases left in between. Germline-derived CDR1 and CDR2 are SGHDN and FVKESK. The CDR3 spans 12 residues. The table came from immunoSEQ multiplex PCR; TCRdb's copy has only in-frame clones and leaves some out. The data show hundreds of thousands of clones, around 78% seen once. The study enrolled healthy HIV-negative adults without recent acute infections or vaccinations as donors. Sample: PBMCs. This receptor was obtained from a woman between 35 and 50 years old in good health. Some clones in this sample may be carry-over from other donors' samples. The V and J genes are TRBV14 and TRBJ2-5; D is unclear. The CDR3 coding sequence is TGTGCCAGCAGCAGCAGTGCGGAGACCCAGTACTTC. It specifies CASSSSAETQYF.